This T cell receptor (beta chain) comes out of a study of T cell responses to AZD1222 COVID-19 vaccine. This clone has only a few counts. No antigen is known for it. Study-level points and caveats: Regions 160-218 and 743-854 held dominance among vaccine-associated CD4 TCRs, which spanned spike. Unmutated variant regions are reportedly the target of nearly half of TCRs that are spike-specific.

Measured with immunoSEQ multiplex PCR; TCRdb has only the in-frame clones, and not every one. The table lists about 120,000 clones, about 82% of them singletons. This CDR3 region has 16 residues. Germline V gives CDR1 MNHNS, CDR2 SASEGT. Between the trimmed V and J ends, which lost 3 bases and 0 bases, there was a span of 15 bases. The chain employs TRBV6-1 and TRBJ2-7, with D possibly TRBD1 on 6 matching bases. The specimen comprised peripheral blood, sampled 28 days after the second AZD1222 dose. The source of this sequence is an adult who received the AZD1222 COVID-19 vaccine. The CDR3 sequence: CASSDPGAHSSYEQYF. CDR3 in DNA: TGTGCCAGCAGTGACCCAGGGGCCCATAGCTCCTACGAGCAGTACTTC.